The 20 T cell receptor beta chains reported below all come from one sample, sequenced in a study of Graves' ophthalmopathy and Graves' hyperthyroidism. Amplified material comprised TCR beta CDR3 regions derived from RNA transcripts. HTBI-primed RT-PCR formed the first round, and a multiplex PCR formed the second. TCRdb re-called the multiplex PCR reads through MiXCR, storing one row per CDR3 protein. Among approximately 1.2 million distinct CDR3 sequences listed, about two fifths were seen once. The specimen sequenced was peripheral blood or thyroid tissue (not recorded which). Receptors originate from an adult man with Graves' hyperthyroidism.

On this clonotype itself: A much larger clone lies one base from this, so it may be a read error. The chain links TRBV7-9 to TRBJ2-5, with 8 bases aligning to TRBD2. The germline V gene encodes CDR1 SEHNR and CDR2 FQNEAQ (reference sequence). The CDR3 totals 16 residues. V dropped 5 bases and J dropped 5; count of bases not matched to a gene: 13. DNA for the CDR3: TGTGCCAGCAGCCAAGGTGGAGCGGGAGCTGTCGAGACCCAGTACTTC. It encodes CASSQGGAGAVETQYF.

A few counts support this clonotype. The chain uses TRBV2 and TRBJ1-5; a weak D match, TRBD1 (5 bases). The length of the CDR3 is 20 residues. Germline V gives CDR1 SNHLY, CDR2 FYNNEI. The V end lost 2 bases, the J end lost 2 bases, and 25 bases lay between the germline ends. The CDR3 nucleotides read TGTGCCAGCAGTGAAAAAACGGGGGTTTGGGGCGGCTGGGGCAATCAGCCCCAGCATTTT. Protein product: CASSEKTGVWGGWGNQPQHF. Full variable domain (missing parts from reference TRBV2 and TRBJ1-5): EPEVTQTPSHQVTQMGQEVILRCVPISNHLYFYWYRQILGQKVEFLVSFYNNEISEKSEIFDDQFSVERPDGSNFTLKIRSTKLEDSAMYFCASSEKTGVWGGWGNQPQHFGDGTRLSIL.

The CDR3 loop is CASREEYEQYF. The DNA for the CDR3 is TGTGCCAGCAGGGAAGAATACGAGCAGTACTTC. The chain has TRBV6-4 and TRBJ2-7; D gene ambiguous. This CDR3 is 11 amino acids long. Germline V CDR1 and CDR2: MRHNA, SNTAGT. Between the trimmed V and J ends, which lost 6 bases and 4 bases, there was a span of 7 bases.

The V gene is TRBV12-3 or TRBV12-4, the J gene TRBJ1-3; TRBD1 aligns across 7 bases. The CDR3 is made up of 16 amino acids. V gave up 3 bases and J gave up 3 bases; unmatched junction bases: 8. The chain's CDR3 is CASSFGHRGVGNTIYF. The CDR3 DNA is TGTGCCAGCAGTTTCGGTCACAGGGGCGTTGGAAACACCATATATTTT.

This clonotype occurred once. V usage is TRBV6-2 or TRBV6-3 and J usage is TRBJ2-5, with 8 bases fitting TRBD2. Per the germline V gene, CDR1 is MNHEY and CDR2 is SVGEGT. There are 14 residues in the CDR3. The junction had 14 bases not matched to a gene; V was cut back by 10 bases and J by 7 bases. CDR3 sequence reads: CATLEWTSFGTQYF. CDR3 DNA: TGTGCCACTCTTGAATGGACTAGCTTCGGGACCCAGTACTTC.

This clonotype was counted at least ten times. V gene TRBV6-5 combines with J gene TRBJ1-5; D is unclear. The CDR3 consists of 13 residues. Germline V gives CDR1 MNHEY, CDR2 SVGAGI. V lost 5 bases and J lost 7, with 12 bases in between. The CDR3 reads CASSRTVDQPQHF. The CDR3 DNA reads TGTGCCAGCAGTCGGACTGTCGACCAGCCCCAGCATTTT.

This clonotype was picked up a small number of times. V is TRBV20-1 and J is TRBJ2-5; D not certain. The germline CDR1 and CDR2 sequences are DFQATT and SNEGSKA (reference sequence). Trimming stripped 5 bases from V and 2 bases from J, with 21 bases between. This CDR3 comprises 16 residues. CDR3 protein: CSAPKVGVWGQETQYF. Here the CDR3 DNA reads TGCAGTGCTCCTAAAGTCGGTGTTTGGGGTCAAGAGACCCAGTACTTC.

Note on this clonotype: A much larger clone is a single base away; this may be a read error. CDR3 nucleotide sequence: TGCGCCAGCAGCTCCGGGGTGGGCTTCCAAGAGACCCAGTACTTC. This translates into CASSSGVGFQETQYF. The J gene is TRBJ2-5, the V gene TRBV5-1; a possible D gene is TRBD2 (5 bases). Germline CDR1 and CDR2: SGHRS and YFSETQ. The CDR3 contains 15 residues. Trimming shortened V by 3 bases and J by 1 base, and 13 bases separated the two germline ends.

The chain recombines TRBV20-1 with TRBJ2-5, with a possible D match to TRBD1 (6 bases). V lost 1 base to trimming and J lost 3 bases, with 15 bases between them. Germline V gene data show CDR1 as DFQATT and CDR2 as SNEGSKA (reference sequence). The CDR3 is 15 amino acids. This CDR3 is CSARVFETGKETQYF. The CDR3 DNA is TGCAGTGCTAGAGTCTTCGAGACAGGAAAAGAGACCCAGTACTTC.

The chain employs TRBV7-2 and TRBJ2-5; D gene uncertain. The DNA end lines up better with TRBJ2-1; the J call may be wrong. Germline CDR1 and CDR2: SGHTA and FQGNSA. This CDR3 is built from 12 residues. The CDR3 region has the DNA TGTGCCAGCAGCTTTGACTACAATGAGCAGTTCTTC. This gives the protein CASSFDYNEQFF.

The rearrangement uses TRBV27 and TRBJ2-2; D is undetermined. The CDR3 has 15 residues. V was pared by 4 bases and J by 0 bases, with 9 bases between. Germline assignment: CDR1 MNHEY and CDR2 SMNVEV (reference sequence). The CDR3 protein is CASSSGETNTGELFF. Written as DNA, the CDR3 is TGTGCCAGCAGTTCAGGCGAAACGAACACCGGGGAGCTGTTTTTT.

The chain combines TRBV7-9 with TRBJ2-5; D perhaps matches TRBD2 (9 bases). CDR1 and CDR2 from the germline V gene are SEHNR and FQNEAQ (reference sequence). This CDR3 contains 17 residues. V lost 2 bases and J 5 bases, leaving 21 bases between the germline ends. CDR3 sequence: CASSLQGAGGKLETQYF. In DNA, the CDR3 is TGTGCCAGCAGCTTACAGGGGGCGGGGGGGAAATTGGAGACCCAGTACTTC.

The chain employs TRBV9 and TRBJ2-5; TRBD2 might be the D (7 bases). The V end was cut by 0 bases, the J end by 4 bases, with 13 bases between. Germline V gene data show CDR1 as SGDLS and CDR2 as YYNGEE. This CDR3 spans 15 amino acids. CDR3 sequence: CASSVDGGGGETQYF. CDR3 sequence (DNA): TGTGCCAGCAGCGTAGACGGGGGAGGGGGAGAGACCCAGTACTTC.

V usage is TRBV6-5 and J usage is TRBJ1-5; unclear D gene. This CDR3 contains 13 residues. Germline V CDR1 and CDR2: MNHEY, SVGAGI. The V and J ends lost 7 bases and 4 bases respectively, with 11 bases between them. CDR3 protein: CASKTQINQPQHF. The CDR3 nucleotides are TGTGCCAGCAAGACACAGATAAATCAGCCCCAGCATTTT.

The chain is built from TRBV5-6 and TRBJ1-1; tentatively, D is TRBD1 (6 bases). CDR3 length: 15 amino acids. Deletions cut 0 bases from V and 3 bases from J, with 12 bases between. CDR1 and CDR2 from the germline V gene are SGHDT and YYEEEE. CDR3 nucleotide sequence: TGTGCCAGCAGCTTGGACTGGACAGACGACACTGAAGCTTTCTTT. Amino acid sequence: CASSLDWTDDTEAFF.

This clonotype was detected many times. The gene calls are TRBV20-1 and TRBJ1-4; D is undetermined. Germline V gene lookup returns CDR1 DFQATT and CDR2 SNEGSKA (reference sequence). V dropped 4 bases and J dropped 10 bases, with 7 bases sitting between them. The CDR3 has 10 residues. Written as DNA, the CDR3 is TGCAGTGCTAATTCAGGAAAACTGTTTTTT. It is translated as CSANSGKLFF.

This clonotype has a handful of counts. The chain combines TRBV5-4 with TRBJ2-5; D uncertain. With 3 bases removed from V and 3 bases from J, the gap between germline ends came to 15 bases. From germline, CDR1 is SGHNT and CDR2 YYREEE (reference sequence). This CDR3 is 15 amino acids long. The CDR3, as DNA: TGTGCCAGCAGCTCAGATAGGGTAGAAAAAGAGACCCAGTACTTC. Translated: CASSSDRVEKETQYF.

The gene calls are TRBV28 and TRBJ2-2; D not certain. The germline CDR1 and CDR2 sequences are MDHEN and SYDVKM. The V gene lost 7 bases and the J gene lost 4 bases, with 10 bases spanning the gap. The CDR3 covers 13 residues. CDR3 sequence: CASKVQLTGELFF. The CDR3 bases are TGTGCCAGCAAGGTACAGCTCACCGGGGAGCTGTTTTTT.

This clonotype has more than one count but fewer than ten. The chain is built from TRBV10-3 and TRBJ2-1; D may correspond to TRBD1 or TRBD2 (5 bases each). Germline-derived CDR1 and CDR2 are ENHRY and SYGVKD. The CDR3 is made up of 11 amino acids. Trimming pared 2 bases from V and 11 bases from J, leaving 7 bases between. The CDR3 is CAISEGGQQFF. Here the CDR3 DNA reads TGTGCCATCAGTGAGGGGGGTCAGCAGTTCTTC.

This clonotype has at least ten counts. V gene TRBV14 combines with J gene TRBJ1-6, with D tentatively TRBD1 (5 bases). Germline V gene data show CDR1 as SGHDN and CDR2 as FVKESK. The CDR3 sequence is 15 residues long. Trimming took 0 bases from V and 9 from J, leaving 12 bases between them. For the CDR3, the DNA is TGTGCCAGCAGCCAAGATCGACAGTTTCGTTCACCCCTCCACTTT. It codes for CASSQDRQFRSPLHF.